A selection of T cell receptor beta chains follows, all from one sample in a study of cytomegalovirus exposure and HLA in healthy donors. Profiled with immunoSEQ multiplex PCR; TCRdb holds only in-frame clones, not every one. Of roughly 160,000 clones listed, roughly 80% are singletons. Sequencing was carried out using PBMCs. The source of these receptors is a man aged 30 to 39 in good health and CMV-seronegative. Both conserved end residues are part of each CDR3. The D gene is left open where the match is weak.

D gene: TRBD2; V gene: TRBV30; J gene: TRBJ2-1; CDR3 protein: CAWSAAGGNNEQFF
D gene: .; V gene: TRBV5-4; J gene: TRBJ1-1; CDR3 protein: CASSLLGAGDTEAFF
D gene: TRBD1; V gene: TRBV30; J gene: TRBJ2-1; CDR3 protein: CAGTAGQAGNEQFF
D gene: TRBD2; V gene: TRBV7-9; J gene: TRBJ2-5; CDR3 protein: CASSFSGGEGETQYF
D gene: .; V gene: TRBV7-2; J gene: TRBJ2-7; CDR3 protein: CASSLEGPYEQYF
D gene: .; V gene: TRBV14; J gene: TRBJ2-3; CDR3 protein: CASSRGLFSTDTQYF
D gene: .; V gene: TRBV11-2; J gene: TRBJ1-2; CDR3 protein: CASSLDRQGGYTF
D gene: TRBD2; V gene: TRBV5-4; J gene: TRBJ2-1; CDR3 protein: CASSALPIAGGRNNEQFF
D gene: TRBD1; V gene: TRBV10-3; J gene: TRBJ2-3; CDR3 protein: CAMAPDRAPDTQYF
D gene: TRBD2; V gene: TRBV12-5; J gene: TRBJ2-1; CDR3 protein: CASGLYTSGYRPDEQFF
D gene: TRBD1; V gene: TRBV28; J gene: TRBJ1-3; CDR3 protein: CASSFNWDRGLGAGNTIYF
D gene: .; V gene: TRBV5-1; J gene: TRBJ2-2; CDR3 protein: CASSLTARGDTGELFF
D gene: .; V gene: TRBV13; J gene: TRBJ1-1; CDR3 protein: CASSPQGGGTEAFF
D gene: TRBD2; V gene: TRBV9; J gene: TRBJ2-7; CDR3 protein: CASSGGLGLREEQYF
D gene: TRBD2; V gene: TRBV7-3; J gene: TRBJ2-3; CDR3 protein: CASSPSGGSGDTQYF
D gene: TRBD1; V gene: TRBV2; J gene: .; CDR3 protein: CASRVQGSLSYEQYF
D gene: TRBD2; V gene: TRBV27; J gene: TRBJ2-3; CDR3 protein: CASSLLAGRADTQYF
D gene: .; V gene: TRBV11-2; J gene: TRBJ1-2; CDR3 protein: CASSYNTGSQGYTF
D gene: .; V gene: TRBV19; J gene: TRBJ1-3; CDR3 protein: CASSARQAWGHSGNTIYF
D gene: .; V gene: TRBV30; J gene: TRBJ2-7; CDR3 protein: CAWLGQRGIEQYF
D gene: .; V gene: TRBV5-4; J gene: TRBJ1-3; CDR3 protein: CASSPQGNTGNTIYF
D gene: .; V gene: TRBV28; J gene: TRBJ2-5; CDR3 protein: CASRAGGSRETQYF
D gene: TRBD2; V gene: TRBV19; J gene: TRBJ2-7; CDR3 protein: CASSIGGGYEQYF
D gene: .; V gene: TRBV4-2; J gene: TRBJ2-1; CDR3 protein: CASSLREGGRAYNEQFF
D gene: .; V gene: TRBV29-1; J gene: TRBJ2-5; CDR3 protein: CSGGHLQETQYF
D gene: .; V gene: TRBV7-8; J gene: TRBJ1-2; CDR3 protein: CASSFANTNYGYTF
D gene: TRBD1; V gene: TRBV5-1; J gene: .; CDR3 protein: CASRTGRGLYEQYF
D gene: .; V gene: TRBV6-1; J gene: TRBJ2-3; CDR3 protein: CASSRQASSTDTQYF
D gene: TRBD1; V gene: TRBV6-6; J gene: TRBJ2-7; CDR3 protein: CASTRTGVAYEQYF
D gene: .; V gene: TRBV19; J gene: TRBJ1-5; CDR3 protein: CASSIDRFNQPQHF
D gene: .; V gene: TRBV28; J gene: TRBJ1-1; CDR3 protein: CASSPEGITEAFF
D gene: .; V gene: TRBV5-4; J gene: TRBJ2-5; CDR3 protein: CASSSNQGSETQYF
D gene: .; V gene: TRBV7-9; J gene: TRBJ2-7; CDR3 protein: CASSLYGSYEQYF
D gene: .; V gene: TRBV9; J gene: TRBJ1-1; CDR3 protein: CASSVGGTEAFF
D gene: .; V gene: TRBV9; J gene: TRBJ1-1; CDR3 protein: CASSAAAAGVGTEAFF
D gene: .; V gene: TRBV4-1; J gene: TRBJ1-2; CDR3 protein: CASSQQGIETGGYTF
D gene: TRBD2; V gene: TRBV28; J gene: TRBJ2-7; CDR3 protein: CASSLAGGVEQYF
D gene: TRBD2; V gene: TRBV29-1; J gene: TRBJ2-3; CDR3 protein: CSVPPGGVGTDTQYF
D gene: .; V gene: TRBV14; J gene: TRBJ1-2; CDR3 protein: CASSQDTGRNYGYTF
D gene: TRBD2; V gene: TRBV11-2; J gene: TRBJ2-7; CDR3 protein: CASSRTTSGTYEQYF
D gene: .; V gene: TRBV19; J gene: TRBJ2-5; CDR3 protein: CASSITLPSQETQYF
D gene: TRBD1; V gene: TRBV28; J gene: TRBJ1-6; CDR3 protein: CASSSPTGNPSESPLHF
D gene: TRBD1; V gene: TRBV9; J gene: TRBJ2-7; CDR3 protein: CASSVAPGSQTGGPPTEQYF
D gene: .; V gene: TRBV5-1; J gene: TRBJ2-5; CDR3 protein: CASSARRTVTQETQYF
D gene: .; V gene: TRBV6-5; J gene: TRBJ1-2; CDR3 protein: CASSYSASGSGYTF
D gene: .; V gene: TRBV5-1; J gene: TRBJ2-1; CDR3 protein: CASSSLRNSGEQFF
D gene: .; V gene: TRBV5-8; J gene: TRBJ2-2; CDR3 protein: CASSLRRGQNTGELFF
D gene: .; V gene: TRBV27; J gene: TRBJ1-4; CDR3 protein: CASSRTSQVKLFF
D gene: TRBD2; V gene: TRBV29-1; J gene: TRBJ2-1; CDR3 protein: CSVGRESYNEQFF
D gene: TRBD1; V gene: TRBV19; J gene: TRBJ1-2; CDR3 protein: CASSADRGQVYGYTF
D gene: .; V gene: TRBV19; J gene: TRBJ1-5; CDR3 protein: CASSIGRVSNQPQHF
D gene: .; V gene: TRBV28; J gene: TRBJ1-5; CDR3 protein: CASSVRGGEAQPQHF
D gene: TRBD2; V gene: TRBV19; J gene: TRBJ2-3; CDR3 protein: CASSTLAGLTDTQYF
D gene: .; V gene: TRBV27; J gene: TRBJ2-5; CDR3 protein: CASSILETQYF
D gene: .; V gene: TRBV28; J gene: TRBJ1-2; CDR3 protein: CASSLSLGGDGYTF